These 17 T cell receptor beta chains share one sample of origin, sequenced in a study of blood T cell repertoires in COVID-19. Profiled with immunoSEQ multiplex PCR; TCRdb holds only in-frame clones, not every one. Here the sample spans over 70,000 clones, roughly four fifths being singletons. The source material was peripheral blood. These receptors were obtained from a man aged 55 to 69 with acute or convalescent COVID-19.

V is TRBV7-2 and J is TRBJ2-5; 14 positions agree with TRBD2. Germline V lookup: CDR1 SGHTA, CDR2 FQGNSA. CDR3 size: 18 residues. J lost 2 bases, V lost 8 bases, and 13 bases had no gene match. CDR3 sequence: CASLTSGRGWGGQETQYF. CDR3 sequence (DNA): TGTGCCAGCCTGACTAGCGGGAGGGGTTGGGGAGGGCAAGAGACCCAGTACTTC.

The J gene is TRBJ2-7, the V gene TRBV5-1; TRBD1 matches at 7 bases. Germline-derived CDR1 and CDR2 are SGHRS and YFSETQ. This CDR3 region has 17 residues. The trim removed 1 base at V and 7 bases at J, leaving 17 bases unmatched. The CDR3 reads CASSLSSLGQGVGEQYF. In nucleotides, the CDR3 is TGCGCCAGCAGCTTGAGTTCTCTGGGCCAGGGGGTCGGGGAGCAGTACTTC.

This clone occurred a few times. The chain is built from TRBV9 and TRBJ2-7, with 7 bases identical to TRBD1. CDR1 SGDLS and CDR2 YYNGEE come from the germline V gene. The CDR3 is 15 amino acids. V lost 0 bases, J lost 2 bases, and 5 bases stayed unmatched. The CDR3 nucleotides are TGTGCCAGCAGCGTAGCTCTGGGACAGACCTACGAGCAGTACTTC. This gives the protein CASSVALGQTYEQYF.

This clone was observed a handful of times. This sequence joins TRBV11-3 and TRBJ2-5; 9 bases map to TRBD1. V shed 3 bases, J shed 4 bases, and the junction held 6 bases outside the gene matches. Looked up from germline, CDR1 is SGHNT and CDR2 is YENEEA. There are 15 residues in the CDR3. CDR3 amino acids: CASSFGTGKSETQYF. The CDR3 DNA sequence: TGTGCCAGCAGCTTCGGGACAGGGAAATCAGAGACCCAGTACTTC.

This clone was detected once. The chain has TRBV3-1 (or the pseudogene TRBV3-2) and TRBJ2-7; D unclear. Between the trimmed V and J ends, which lost 0 bases and 3 bases, there was a span of 6 bases. Per germline, CDR1 LGHDT and CDR2 YNNKEL (reference sequence). The length of the CDR3 is 13 residues. This CDR3 reads CASSQDSSYEQYF. Here the CDR3 DNA reads TGTGCCAGCAGCCAAGACTCCAGCTACGAGCAGTACTTC.

V is TRBV6-5 and J is TRBJ1-1; 7 bases are shared with TRBD1. CDR1 is MNHEY and CDR2 is SVGAGI in the germline V gene. This CDR3 contains 13 residues. The V segment lost 7 bases and the J segment 4 bases; nucleotides outside the gene matches: 6. The CDR3 region is CASKTGLGTEAFF. In DNA form, the CDR3 reads TGTGCCAGCAAGACAGGGTTGGGCACTGAAGCTTTCTTT.

The J gene is TRBJ1-1, the V gene TRBV5-1, with D possibly TRBD1 on 5 matching bases. Germline assignment: CDR1 SGHRS and CDR2 YFSETQ. The V gene lost 4 bases and the J gene lost 6 bases, with 10 bases spanning the gap. The CDR3 runs 12 residues. Written as DNA, the CDR3 is TGCGCCAGCAGCCGGGAGGGGTCTGAAGCTTTCTTT. Its protein product is CASSREGSEAFF.

V is TRBV28 and J is TRBJ1-6; 9 nucleotides match TRBD1. The CDR3 has 16 residues. With 5 bases clipped from V and 4 bases from J, the junction kept 6 bases outside the gene matches. Germline CDR1 reads MDHEN; CDR2 reads SYDVKM. The CDR3 reads CASSRTGTGYNSPLHF. The CDR3 DNA sequence: TGTGCCAGCAGTCGGACAGGGACAGGGTATAATTCACCCCTCCACTTT.

The chain joins TRBV5-1 to TRBJ2-1; D is possibly TRBD1 (6 bases). The CDR3 runs to 16 residues. Germline CDR1 SGHRS, CDR2 YFSETQ. V lost 0 bases and J 1 base, leaving 11 bases between the germline ends. CDR3 region: CASSLEGGASYNEQFF. CDR3 DNA sequence: TGCGCCAGCAGCTTGGAAGGGGGTGCATCCTACAATGAGCAGTTCTTC.

This chain links TRBV11-2 with TRBJ2-7, with D possibly matching TRBD1 (6 bases). Trimming removed 8 bases from V and 5 bases from J, with 19 bases in between. The CDR3 loop spans 14 amino acids. Germline CDR1 and CDR2: SGHAT and FQNNGV. CDR3: CASGVAGTLDEQYF. CDR3 coding DNA: TGTGCCAGCGGGGTGGCCGGGACACTCGACGAGCAGTACTTC.

The rearrangement links TRBV4-3 to TRBJ1-2, with no clear D. V gave up 4 bases and J gave up 8 bases, with 17 bases separating them. Germline assignment: CDR1 LGHNA and CDR2 YSLEER. This CDR3 is built from 14 residues. Here the CDR3 DNA reads TGCGCCAGCAGCCTCGTCCTACGGGTAGGCGGCTACACCTTC. Protein sequence: CASSLVLRVGGYTF.

The chain carries TRBV10-3 and TRBJ2-1; 10 bases line up with TRBD2. This CDR3 is 15 amino acids long. With 3 bases clipped from V and 7 bases from J, the junction kept 6 bases outside the gene matches. CDR1 is ENHRY, CDR2 SYGVKD, per germline. The DNA for the CDR3 is TGTGCCATCAGTGATTTCACTAGCGGGGAAAATGAGCAGTTCTTC. Amino acid sequence: CAISDFTSGENEQFF.

The chain couples TRBV9 to TRBJ1-4; no clear D gene. V lost 1 base and J lost 4, with 8 bases in between. The germline V gene has CDR1 SGDLS and CDR2 YYNGEE. The CDR3 runs 14 residues. The CDR3 nucleotides read TGTGCCAGCAGCGTATCGGAGCTTAATGAAAAACTGTTTTTT. Its translation: CASSVSELNEKLFF. Drawing the rest from reference TRBV9 and TRBJ1-4, the complete variable domain is DSGVTQTPKHLITATGQRVTLRCSPRSGDLSVYWYQQSLDQGLQFLIQYYNGEERAKGNILERFSAQQFPDLHSELNLSSLELGDSALYFCASSVSELNEKLFFGSGTQLSVL.

The chain joins TRBV7-3 to TRBJ2-3; D remains ambiguous. Per the germline V gene, CDR1 is SGHTA and CDR2 is FQGTGA. The length of the CDR3 is 15 residues. The V end was cut by 2 bases, the J end by 4 bases, with 13 bases between. CDR3: CASSLGRRYSDTQYF. As DNA, the CDR3 is TGTGCCAGCAGCTTAGGTCGGCGGTACTCAGATACGCAGTATTTT.

A single count supports this clone. The chain recombines TRBV30 with TRBJ1-1; D possibly corresponds to TRBD1 (6 bases). CDR3 size: 12 residues. The V gene's germline CDR1 is GTSNPN and CDR2 SVGIG (reference sequence). V was clipped by 0 bases and J by 4 bases, with 6 bases between them. The CDR3 nucleotides read TGTGCCTGGAGTGTAGGGGGCACTGAAGCTTTCTTT. This translates into CAWSVGGTEAFF.

The chain has TRBV21-1 and TRBJ2-7; the table's D call, TRBD2, was not checked against the DNA. TRBV21-1 is recorded as a pseudogene. The CDR3 has 14 amino acids. The CDR3 is CASSPRVISDEQYF. The CDR3 coding sequence is TGTGCCAGCAGCCCCCGAGTCATAAGCGACGAGCAGTACTTC.

The V gene is TRBV15, the J gene TRBJ1-1; D gene ambiguous. V lost 5 bases and J 1 base, leaving 11 bases between the germline ends. The CDR3 extends over 14 amino acids. CDR1 and CDR2 (germline): LNHNV, YYDKDF (reference sequence). Written as DNA, the CDR3 is TGTGCCACCAGCCTGTATACTGGGAACACTGAAGCTTTCTTT. It translates to CATSLYTGNTEAFF. Full variable domain (missing parts from reference TRBV15 and TRBJ1-1): DAMVIQNPRYQVTQFGKPVTLSCSQTLNHNVMYWYQQKSSQAPKLLFHYYDKDFNNEADTPDNFQSRRPNTSFCFLDIRSPGLGDTAMYLCATSLYTGNTEAFFGQGTRLTVV.